Below, 11 T cell receptor beta chains from the same sample are listed, as sequenced in a study of control samples from healthy donors and cancer patients. Data came from immunoSEQ multiplex PCR; TCRdb stores just in-frame clones and leaves some out. The top ten clones hold roughly 6.4% of a sample with about 410,000 clones, around 90% of them seen once. The sample was PBMCs. The receptors originated from a man aged 35 to 55 with head and neck cancer.

This chain links TRBV12-5 with TRBJ2-7; D might be TRBD1 or TRBD2, each matching 6 bases. Trimming cost V 6 bases and J 3 bases, with 18 bases left between them. This CDR3 contains 15 residues. Germline assignment: CDR1 LGHNT and CDR2 FRNRAP. The CDR3 sequence is CASGPTQGLLYEQYF. The DNA of the CDR3 is TGTGCTAGTGGCCCCACACAGGGACTCCTCTACGAGCAGTACTTC.

This clone was seen a single time. The chain recombines TRBV4-3 with TRBJ2-7, with TRBD1 matching 9 bases. V shed 5 bases, J shed 2 bases, and the junction held 7 bases outside the gene matches. Per the germline V gene, CDR1 is LGHNA and CDR2 is YSLEER. The CDR3 runs to 15 residues. In nucleotides, the CDR3 is TGCGCCAGCAGCTATCGGACAGGGGTGCCCTACGAGCAGTACTTC. It translates to CASSYRTGVPYEQYF.

This sequence joins TRBV18 and TRBJ1-2; 7 nucleotides align to TRBD1. Losses at the gene ends were 3 bases for V and 2 bases for J; bases not matched to a gene: 6. Germline V gene sequence: CDR1 KGHSH, CDR2 LQKENI. CDR3 length: 15 residues. The CDR3 loop is CASSPWDSQNYGYTF. CDR3 DNA sequence: TGTGCCAGCTCACCTTGGGACAGCCAGAACTATGGCTACACCTTC.

As concerns this clone: An end of the junction differs from the germline gene, which may be a read error. V gene TRBV7-2 combines with J gene TRBJ1-1; the D gene is possibly TRBD1 (6 bases). The CDR3 consists of 13 residues. Germline V gene lookup returns CDR1 SGHTA and CDR2 FQGNSA. CDR3 in DNA: TGTGCCAGCAGCCTAGCGAGGACAGCTGAAGCTTTCTTT. Translating it yields CASSLARTAEAFF.

This chain links TRBV29-1 with TRBJ1-5; tentative D call: TRBD1 (5 bases). V was shortened by 4 bases and J by 1 base, with 5 bases between the two germline ends. Germline CDR1 and CDR2: SQVTM and ANQGSEA. The CDR3 runs 12 residues. CDR3 sequence: CSVGQSNQPQHF. CDR3 sequence (DNA): TGCAGCGTTGGACAGAGCAATCAGCCCCAGCATTTT.

The CDR3 loop is CASSESKLAGSDTQYF. Written as DNA, the CDR3 is TGCGCCAGCAGTGAGTCGAAACTAGCGGGATCAGATACGCAGTATTTT. This chain connects TRBV10-1 to TRBJ2-3; 10 nucleotides match TRBD2. This CDR3 has 16 residues. Germline CDR1 reads WNHNN; CDR2 reads SYGVQD (reference sequence). After removal of 0 bases from V and 4 bases from J, the junction contained 4 bases not matched to a gene.

The rearrangement links TRBV20-1 to TRBJ2-1, with D possibly matching TRBD2 (6 bases). The CDR3 consists of 14 residues. Trimming shortened V by 3 bases and J by 6 bases, and 15 bases separated the two germline ends. Germline CDR1 DFQATT, CDR2 SNEGSKA (reference sequence). The CDR3 loop is CSASGSGEGNEQFF. The CDR3 DNA follows: TGCAGTGCTAGTGGGTCGGGAGAGGGCAATGAGCAGTTCTTC.

This chain uses TRBV28 with TRBJ2-2, with D perhaps matching TRBD1 (6 bases). The V end was cut by 5 bases, the J end by 4 bases, with 11 bases between. Germline V gene sequence: CDR1 MDHEN, CDR2 SYDVKM. The CDR3 runs to 14 residues. CDR3 amino acids: CASSPGTFTGELFF. CDR3 coding DNA: TGTGCCAGCAGTCCCGGGACATTCACCGGGGAGCTGTTTTTT.

The J gene is TRBJ2-6, the V gene TRBV7-2, with TRBD2 identical over 7 bases. Losses at the gene ends were 1 base for V and 0 bases for J; bases not matched to a gene: 9. Germline V gene sequence: CDR1 SGHTA, CDR2 FQGNSA. The CDR3 contains 19 residues. The CDR3 reads CASSLDHGRPFSGANVLTF. CDR3 bases: TGTGCCAGCAGCTTAGATCACGGGAGGCCCTTCTCTGGGGCCAACGTCCTGACTTTC.

This chain uses TRBV3-1 (or the pseudogene TRBV3-2) with TRBJ1-2; D is possibly TRBD1 (5 bases). From germline, CDR1 is LGHDT and CDR2 YNNKEL (reference sequence). The CDR3 has 14 residues. V gave up 1 base and J gave up 3 bases, with 9 bases separating them. CDR3 coding DNA: TGTGCCAGCAGCCAAGGGCCCAGGGACTATGGCTACACCTTC. Translation gives CASSQGPRDYGYTF.

This clone was seen only once. The chain is built from TRBV5-1 and TRBJ1-1; 7 bases are a match to TRBD1. Germline CDR1 reads SGHRS; CDR2 reads YFSETQ. The CDR3 length is 14 residues. The V and J ends lost 4 bases and 2 bases, in that order; junction bases with no gene match: 5. The CDR3: CASSKGQYNTEAFF. In DNA form, the CDR3 reads TGCGCCAGCAGCAAGGGACAGTACAACACTGAAGCTTTCTTT. The full variable domain, completed using reference TRBV5-1 and TRBJ1-1, is KAGVTQTPRYLIKTRGQQVTLSCSPISGHRSVSWYQQTPGQGLQFLFEYFSETQRNKGNFPGRFSGRQFSNSRSEMNVSTLELGDSALYLCASSKGQYNTEAFFGQGTRLTVV.